This section outlines one T cell receptor (beta chain) sequence together with its context. There is no known antigen for this receptor. Qualities for individual bases were not recorded, and no much larger clone is one base off. TCRbeta CDR3 regions were amplified from genomic DNA by means of the immunoSEQ Assay, a bias-controlled multiplex PCR. The paper's data handling went like this. The number of nucleated cells in each sample was estimated from the amplification of reference gene primers within the assay. Sequence reads were collapsed and filtered to measure the absolute abundance of every unique TCRbeta CDR3 rearrangement. For each sample, productive Simpson clonality was calculated as the square root of Simpson's diversity index across productive rearrangements. TCRdb limited this immuneACCESS table to in-frame rearrangements with V and J called. A share of clones is missing; checked studies link under half to unresolved V genes, and the rest is unexplained. The V and J calls and clone size come from that table; D and trimming were worked out from the DNA. In all, the sample holds around 69,000 clones, and 84% of those were seen once. Clones ranked in the top ten supply more than 7% of the sample.

V and J are truncated by 5 bases and 4 bases respectively, leaving an intervening sequence of 8 bases. The germline V gene (reference sequence) sets CDR1 to LNHDA and CDR2 to SQIVND. Inclusive of the bounding cysteine and phenylalanine, the CDR3 is 12 residues long. Just CDR3 DNA is preserved here, 36 bases in frame from base 1. Whole blood was collected in K2EDTA tubes by collaborating institutions according to the institutions' own protocols. For TCRbeta analysis, collaborator samples were shipped as frozen whole blood, as isolated PBMCs, or as DNA extracted from either sample type. The sample originates from a study of blood T cell repertoires in COVID-19 (TCRdb year 2020). Regarding the research as a whole: Samples covering the acute and convalescent phases of COVID-19 were provided by collaborators in the United States, Italy and Spain. The repertoires were made available in a free public database intended to serve as a resource for research on the immune response to SARS-CoV-2. Sample metadata almost always included a de-identified subject ID, COVID-19 status, age in years and sex. Deeply sampled blood TCRbeta repertoires from subjects exposed to, actively infected with, or recovered from COVID-19 were included in the dataset. HLA class I and class II types, where available, came from metadata supplied by the sample provider rather than from assay-based typing. The material from the prospective study consisted of cDNA or gDNA derived from T cells, B-cell-depleted T cells, or PBMCs. The samples were drawn from the first 160 participants of the ongoing ImmuneRACE study and from some 1,300 subjects provided by 6 global collaborators. What the work shows at the level of the full study, not this receptor alone: How much clinical and demographic metadata was included differed by source and by participant, and the metadata was provided uncurated.

The TCR was taken from a man in his forties or fifties with active COVID-19. This receptor chain uses TRBV19 and TRBJ2-5; the D gene is unclear. The sample taken for sequencing was peripheral blood. The DNA is as follows: TGTGCCAGTAGTCACCCCGGAGAGACCCAGTACTTC. It codes for CASSHPGETQYF.